Below, 18 T cell receptor beta chains from the same sample are listed, as sequenced in a study of blood T cell repertoires in COVID-19. Clones were sequenced by immunoSEQ multiplex PCR, and TCRdb holds only the in-frame ones, with some missing. The profile covers some 400,000 clones, with 85% to 90% appearing a single time and 6.5% taken by the ten largest. The source material was peripheral blood. These receptor sequences come from a young man with active or convalescent COVID-19.

As regards this clone: Germline and junction disagree at one end, which may indicate a read error. The rearrangement uses TRBV7-7 and TRBJ2-4; 9 nucleotides match TRBD1. The CDR3 runs 14 residues. Germline V gives CDR1 SSHAT, CDR2 FNYEAQ (reference sequence). CDR3 sequence: CASNLRDRVNIQYF. CDR3 nucleotides: TGTGCTAGCAACCTCCGGGACAGGGTTAACATTCAGTACTTC.

The chain recombines TRBV29-1 with TRBJ1-1, with D tentatively TRBD1 (5 bases). There are 15 residues in the CDR3. CDR1 is SQVTM, CDR2 ANQGSEA, per germline. The V and J ends lost 2 bases and 0 bases respectively, with 13 bases between them. The CDR3 loop reads CSVERDSNMNTEAFF. For the CDR3, the DNA is TGCAGCGTTGAACGTGACAGTAACATGAACACTGAAGCTTTCTTT.

This clone has only a few counts. The V call is TRBV9, the J call TRBJ1-1, with TRBD1 as a possible D gene (5 bases). Germline V gives CDR1 SGDLS, CDR2 YYNGEE. The CDR3 extends over 15 amino acids. V was clipped by 2 bases and J by 2 bases, with 13 bases between them. CDR3: CASSVAPTVNTEAFF. The CDR3 DNA sequence: TGTGCCAGCAGCGTCGCCCCGACAGTTAACACTGAAGCTTTCTTT.

The J gene is TRBJ1-5, the V gene TRBV19; 7 positions match TRBD1. With 4 bases clipped from V and 0 bases from J, the junction kept 6 bases outside the gene matches. The CDR3 loop spans 16 amino acids. Germline V lookup: CDR1 LNHDA, CDR2 SQIVND (reference sequence). CDR3 loop: CASSSSGGYSNQPQHF. The CDR3, as DNA: TGTGCCAGTAGTAGTTCAGGGGGGTATAGCAATCAGCCCCAGCATTTT.

The chain carries TRBV6-5 and TRBJ2-7, with D tentatively TRBD1 (6 bases). Per germline, CDR1 MNHEY and CDR2 SVGAGI. The CDR3 spans 15 residues. Trimming shortened V by 0 bases and J by 3 bases, and 12 bases separated the two germline ends. DNA of the CDR3: TGTGCCAGCAGTTACTCGTGGTCAGGGGTCTACGAGCAGTACTTC. This encodes CASSYSWSGVYEQYF.

This clone was detected once. The V and J genes are TRBV11-2 and TRBJ1-2; TRBD1 agrees at 7 bases. The CDR3 runs 15 residues. V dropped 3 bases and J dropped 3; count of bases not matched to a gene: 7. Germline CDR1 SGHAT, CDR2 FQNNGV. CDR3: CASSLGSGTDYGYTF. The CDR3 DNA reads TGTGCCAGCAGCTTGGGCTCCGGGACAGACTATGGCTACACCTTC.

This clone was counted a few times. The V and J genes are TRBV9 and TRBJ1-3; 7 bases match TRBD1. There are 15 residues in the CDR3. Germline V gene sequence: CDR1 SGDLS, CDR2 YYNGEE. V dropped 3 bases and J dropped 4; count of bases not matched to a gene: 7. As DNA, the CDR3 is TGTGCCAGCAGCGGCAGAGGGGGCGCAGGAAACACCATATATTTT. This gives the protein CASSGRGGAGNTIYF.

J is TRBJ1-2 and V is TRBV6-5; TRBD1 matches at 8 bases. The CDR3 sequence is 12 residues long. V was pared by 8 bases and J by 10 bases, with 9 bases of the junction left unmatched. The germline gives CDR1 MNHEY, CDR2 SVGAGI. CDR3 bases: TGTGCCAGCCAGACAGGGGATAGAGACTACACCTTC. It specifies CASQTGDRDYTF.

The V and J genes are TRBV6-6 and TRBJ1-5, with 9 bases that match TRBD1. Germline V lookup: CDR1 MNHNY, CDR2 SVGAGI (reference sequence). CDR3 length equals 17 residues. Trimming cost V 5 bases and J 0 bases; bases outside gene matches: 8. The CDR3 spells CASSPKQGANSNQPQHF. CDR3 coding DNA: TGTGCCAGCAGTCCCAAACAGGGGGCCAATAGCAATCAGCCCCAGCATTTT.

The V gene is TRBV7-3, the J gene TRBJ2-2, with 8 bases that match TRBD2. Per germline, CDR1 SGHTA and CDR2 FQGTGA. The CDR3 length is 16 residues. With 5 bases clipped from V and 6 bases from J, the junction kept 11 bases outside the gene matches. The CDR3 region is CASSPGGGLAPGELFF. For the CDR3, the DNA is TGTGCCAGCAGCCCCGGGGGGGGATTGGCCCCCGGGGAGCTGTTTTTT.

The chain couples TRBV3-1 (or the pseudogene TRBV3-2) to TRBJ2-7, with a weak D call TRBD1 (6 bases). V lost 3 bases, J lost 4 bases, and 19 bases lay in between. Germline V lookup: CDR1 LGHDT, CDR2 YNNKEL (reference sequence). This CDR3 is 16 amino acids long. The CDR3 loop reads CASSHENRTARYEQYF. Here the CDR3 DNA reads TGTGCCAGCAGCCACGAGAATAGGACAGCAAGGTACGAGCAGTACTTC.

The CDR3 is CASSYKPGQGVGGYTF. The DNA for the CDR3 is TGTGCCAGCAGCTACAAGCCGGGACAGGGGGTGGGTGGCTACACCTTC. The chain employs TRBV7-2 and TRBJ1-2, with 11 bases lining up with TRBD1. The CDR3 is made up of 16 amino acids. CDR1 is SGHTA and CDR2 is FQGNSA in the germline V gene. V shed 4 bases, J shed 7 bases, and the junction held 11 bases outside the gene matches.

Here the CDR3 DNA reads TGTGCCAGCAGTCCCAGGGCTAGCGGGAGTGCCGGGGAGCTGTTTTTT. Protein: CASSPRASGSAGELFF. The gene calls are TRBV27 and TRBJ2-2, with 10 positions matching TRBD2. The germline CDR1 and CDR2 sequences are MNHEY and SMNVEV (reference sequence). V lost 5 bases and J lost 6; bases outside the gene matches: 9. The CDR3 runs 16 residues.

The chain joins TRBV20-1 to TRBJ2-3; D call uncertain. The germline CDR1 and CDR2 sequences are DFQATT and SNEGSKA (reference sequence). Trimming shortened V by 5 bases and J by 10 bases, and 13 bases separated the two germline ends. The CDR3 has 11 amino acids. The DNA of the CDR3 is TGCAGTGCTCCGACTCCGGCCCCGCAGTATTTT. It encodes CSAPTPAPQYF.

The chain has TRBV4-1 and TRBJ2-1; 8 bases map to TRBD2. Germline V lookup: CDR1 MGHRA, CDR2 YSYEKL. V lost 3 bases to trimming and J lost 4 bases; unmatched junction nucleotides: 8. The CDR3 is 16 amino acids. The CDR3 spells CASSQGMASGYNEQFF. The CDR3, as DNA: TGCGCCAGCAGCCAGGGTATGGCTAGCGGGTACAATGAGCAGTTCTTC.

The CDR3 sequence: CASSAQTGRTGYTF. The CDR3, as DNA: TGTGCCAGCAGCGCCCAGACAGGACGAACCGGCTACACCTTC. The J gene is TRBJ1-2, the V gene TRBV9; maybe TRBD1 (6 bases). Germline CDR1 reads SGDLS; CDR2 reads YYNGEE. Trimming pared 3 bases from V and 8 bases from J, leaving 17 bases between. This CDR3 is 14 amino acids long.

The chain employs TRBV7-6 and TRBJ1-2; D not certain. Trimming pared 2 bases from V and 1 base from J, leaving 5 bases between. The V gene's germline CDR1 is SGHVS and CDR2 FNYEAQ. CDR3 length: 13 amino acids. The CDR3 region has the DNA TGTGCCAGCAGCTTAAACAGTAACTATGGCTACACCTTC. It specifies CASSLNSNYGYTF.

The V call is TRBV15, the J call TRBJ2-1; possible D gene TRBD2, 5 bases. The CDR3 covers 16 residues. The V end was cut by 3 bases, the J end by 4 bases, with 16 bases between. From germline, CDR1 is LNHNV and CDR2 YYDKDF (reference sequence). CDR3 sequence reads: CATSRETRTGYNEQFF. The CDR3 DNA reads as TGTGCCACCAGCAGGGAAACGCGGACGGGATACAATGAGCAGTTCTTC.